These 31 T cell receptor beta chains originate from one sample sequenced in a study of graft-versus-host responses after intestinal transplantation. Profiling relied on immunoSEQ multiplex PCR, and the TCRdb table lists in-frame clones only, not all of them. Of about 19,000 clones listed, about 80% were seen once; the top ten hold 1.5% to 2%. The starting material was PBMCs, obtained 14 days after transplant. Receptor source: a human patient who received an intestinal transplant, so some T cells may come from the graft donor.

V gene TRBV4-2 combines with J gene TRBJ2-3, with a tentative D call TRBD2 (6 bases). Between the trimmed V and J ends, which lost 4 bases and 1 base, there was a span of 18 bases. This CDR3 comprises 17 residues. The germline gives CDR1 LGHNA, CDR2 YNFKEQ. In nucleotides, the CDR3 is TGTGCCAGCAGCCGGGACTCCAGTGGGATTGGCACAGATACGCAGTATTTT. This sequence encodes CASSRDSSGIGTDTQYF.

The chain employs TRBV6-5 and TRBJ1-5; D gene ambiguous. The CDR3 loop spans 14 amino acids. The germline gives CDR1 MNHEY, CDR2 SVGAGI. V was pared by 5 bases and J by 0 bases, with 8 bases between. The chain's CDR3 is CASSTSFSNQPQHF. The CDR3 DNA follows: TGTGCCAGCAGTACGTCATTTAGCAATCAGCCCCAGCATTTT.

The chain uses TRBV5-4 and TRBJ1-2; no firm D call. V dropped 4 bases and J dropped 6 bases, with 22 bases sitting between them. Germline CDR1 is SGHNT and CDR2 is YYREEE (reference sequence). The CDR3 has 16 amino acids. The CDR3 DNA is TGTGCCAGCAGCCAAGAAAGCGAGGGCGAATTCGATGGCTACACCTTC. Its protein product is CASSQESEGEFDGYTF.

This rearrangement joins TRBV4-1 to TRBJ2-3; 8 nucleotides match TRBD2. V trimming: 3 bases; J trimming: 2 bases; junction bases outside the gene matches: 13. The CDR3 extends over 18 amino acids. The germline V gene has CDR1 MGHRA and CDR2 YSYEKL. CDR3: CASSHEPGLVTNTDTQYF. In DNA, the CDR3 is TGCGCCAGCAGCCACGAACCGGGACTAGTGACTAACACAGATACGCAGTATTTT.

The V call is TRBV28, the J call TRBJ1-1; D unclear. There are 11 residues in the CDR3. Trimming shortened V by 10 bases and J by 10 bases, and 16 bases separated the two germline ends. Germline V lookup: CDR1 MDHEN, CDR2 SYDVKM. Here the CDR3 reads CAITKRSSAFF. CDR3 coding DNA: TGTGCCATCACAAAGAGGTCCTCAGCTTTCTTT.

The rearrangement uses TRBV7-3 and TRBJ2-5, with 12 nucleotides matching TRBD2. The CDR3 extends over 15 amino acids. From germline, CDR1 is SGHTA and CDR2 FQGTGA. J was trimmed by 4 bases and V by 4 bases; bases with no gene match: 4. CDR3 bases: TGTGCCAGCAGCTCTAGCGGGGGGGCCACAGAGACCCAGTACTTC. Its protein product is CASSSSGGATETQYF.

The V call is TRBV7-2, the J call TRBJ2-2; D ambiguous. Trimming removed 3 bases at V and 3 bases at J, with 8 bases between. Germline V CDR1 and CDR2: SGHTA, FQGNSA. CDR3 length: 14 residues. The CDR3 reads CASSFQIYTGELFF. CDR3 sequence (DNA): TGTGCCAGCAGCTTCCAGATCTACACCGGGGAGCTGTTTTTT.

The chain links TRBV4-1 to TRBJ1-1; D possibly corresponds to TRBD1 (5 bases). The CDR3 consists of 14 residues. The V end lost 1 base, the J end lost 4 bases, and 10 bases lay between the germline ends. The V gene's germline CDR1 is MGHRA and CDR2 YSYEKL. The CDR3 here is CASSQVAGSTEAFF. CDR3 in DNA: TGCGCCAGCAGCCAAGTGGCAGGGAGCACTGAAGCTTTCTTT.

CDR3 amino acids: CASSKEGRNNSPLHF. The CDR3, as DNA: TGTGCCAGCAGCAAAGAAGGGCGGAATAATTCACCCCTCCACTTT. This rearrangement joins TRBV7-3 to TRBJ1-6; D unclear. CDR1 is SGHTA and CDR2 is FQGTGA in the germline V gene. Trimming shortened V by 5 bases and J by 5 bases, and 13 bases separated the two germline ends. The CDR3 is 15 amino acids.

This rearrangement joins TRBV27 to TRBJ2-1; TRBD2 aligns across 9 bases. The CDR3 loop spans 16 amino acids. CDR1 is MNHEY, CDR2 SMNVEV, per germline (reference sequence). V shed 5 bases and J 4 bases; nucleotides not matched to a gene: 9. CDR3: CASSHIRLADYNEQFF. The CDR3 DNA reads as TGTGCCAGCAGTCACATCCGACTAGCGGATTACAATGAGCAGTTCTTC.

This chain links TRBV28 with TRBJ1-2, with 10 bases aligning to TRBD1. V gave up 5 bases and J gave up 8 bases; unmatched junction bases: 14. Germline V gene sequence: CDR1 MDHEN, CDR2 SYDVKM. This CDR3 spans 16 amino acids. The CDR3 region is CASSNSRGPGQGGYTF. The CDR3 nucleotides are TGTGCCAGCAGTAATTCGCGAGGCCCGGGACAGGGGGGCTACACCTTC.

The chain's CDR3 is CASSFPPSGPSTDTQYF. As DNA, the CDR3 is TGTGCCAGCAGTTTCCCCCCCAGCGGTCCTAGCACAGATACGCAGTATTTT. The chain uses TRBV28 and TRBJ2-3, with TRBD2 as a possible D gene (5 bases). Looked up from germline, CDR1 is MDHEN and CDR2 is SYDVKM. With 3 bases removed from V and 0 bases from J, the gap between germline ends came to 16 bases. The CDR3 has 17 amino acids.

The chain uses TRBV27 and TRBJ2-2, with D unclear. This CDR3 contains 13 residues. Trimming cost V 1 base and J 1 base, with 1 base left between them. From germline, CDR1 is MNHEY and CDR2 SMNVEV (reference sequence). The CDR3 DNA follows: TGTGCCAGCAGTTTATTGAACACCGGGGAGCTGTTTTTT. It encodes CASSLLNTGELFF.

CDR3 amino acids: CASSLPPAGEAFF. The CDR3 DNA follows: TGTGCCAGCAGCCTCCCACCCGCCGGTGAAGCTTTCTTT. V usage is TRBV7-3 and J usage is TRBJ1-1; D ambiguous. The ends were cut back, 5 bases at V and 7 bases at J, with 14 bases in the middle. The CDR3 length is 13 residues. Germline loops: CDR1 SGHTA, CDR2 FQGTGA.

The chain combines TRBV4-2 with TRBJ1-2; D gene ambiguous. The V end lost 0 bases, the J end lost 6 bases, and 17 bases lay between the germline ends. From germline, CDR1 is LGHNA and CDR2 YNFKEQ. This CDR3 is built from 16 residues. The CDR3 region is CASSQESEGEFDGYTF. As DNA, the CDR3 is TGTGCCAGCAGCCAAGAAAGCGAGGGCGAATTCGATGGCTACACCTTC.

Note on this clone: The DNA is left out, because the CDR3 cannot be placed on it with certainty; the CDR3 is given as TCRdb lists it. This chain uses TRBV6-5 with TRBJ1-2. Germline CDR1 reads MNHEY; CDR2 reads SVGAGI. From its first to its last residue, the CDR3 has 14 amino acids. CDR3 region: CASSSSGAAYGYTF.

The V gene is TRBV4-1, the J gene TRBJ2-3, with TRBD1 matching over 10 bases. V gave up 4 bases and J gave up 4 bases; unmatched junction bases: 2. The CDR3 sequence is 14 residues long. Germline assignment: CDR1 MGHRA and CDR2 YSYEKL. CDR3 coding DNA: TGCGCCAGCAGCCCGGACAGGGGGGCAGATACGCAGTATTTT. This gives the protein CASSPDRGADTQYF.

A word on this clone: Relative to the germline gene, one junction end is altered; a read error may explain this. The J gene is TRBJ2-5, the V gene TRBV20-1; the match to TRBD2 covers 9 bases. Germline V gives CDR1 DFQATT, CDR2 SNEGSKA (reference sequence). The CDR3 totals 10 residues. The CDR3 DNA is TGCAGTGCTAGGGGACTAGCCCCGCACTTC. Translation: CSARGLAPHF.

The V and J genes are TRBV14 and TRBJ2-7; 8 bases are shared with TRBD1. Trimming took 1 base from V and 3 from J; bases not matched to a gene: 5. Germline V CDR1 and CDR2: SGHDN, FVKESK. CDR3 size: 15 residues. The CDR3 sequence: CASSQAQGAYYEQYF. CDR3 DNA: TGTGCCAGCAGCCAAGCCCAGGGGGCGTACTACGAGCAGTACTTC.

This clone occurred a few times. The same CDR3 can be traced to other DNA sequences in this sample. The chain combines TRBV28 with TRBJ2-2; D is perhaps TRBD1 (6 bases). This CDR3 is built from 14 residues. The germline CDR1 and CDR2 sequences are MDHEN and SYDVKM. Trimming cost V 3 bases and J 1 base, with 6 bases left between them. The CDR3 bases are TGTGCCAGCAGTTTGACAGGGAACACCGGGGAGCTGTTTTTT. Amino acid sequence: CASSLTGNTGELFF.

The V and J genes are TRBV4-1 and TRBJ2-5; D gene unclear. The CDR3 loop spans 13 amino acids. Per germline, CDR1 MGHRA and CDR2 YSYEKL. Trimming took 5 bases from V and 1 from J, leaving 8 bases between them. CDR3: CASSTPSQETQYF. CDR3 bases: TGCGCCAGCAGCACCCCTAGCCAAGAGACCCAGTACTTC.

With regard to this clone: Compared with germline, one end of the junction differs, possibly owing to a read error. Other DNA sequences in this specimen translate into the identical CDR3. The chain recombines TRBV7-9 with TRBJ2-7; possible D gene TRBD1, 5 bases. The germline gives CDR1 SEHNR, CDR2 FQNEAQ (reference sequence). The CDR3 covers 14 residues. CDR3 loop: CASSFSTGIYEQYF. The CDR3 bases are TGTGCCAGCAGCTTCTCTACAGGAATCTACGAGCAGTACTTT.

The genes are TRBV6-5 and TRBJ2-5; possibly TRBD2 for D (5 bases). Trimming took 4 bases from V and 0 from J, leaving 12 bases between them. This CDR3 comprises 15 residues. Germline CDR1 is MNHEY and CDR2 is SVGAGI. The DNA of the CDR3 is TGTGCCAGCAGTTCCGGACTGGCGTACCAAGAGACCCAGTACTTC. Translated, it gives CASSSGLAYQETQYF.

The chain carries TRBV9 and TRBJ2-5; TRBD1 matches at 9 bases. With V trimmed by 3 bases and J by 5 bases, 2 bases remained unmatched. Germline-derived CDR1 and CDR2 are SGDLS and YYNGEE. The CDR3 is 13 amino acids. CDR3 in DNA: TGTGCCAGCAGCGCAGGGACAGGGGAGACCCAGTACTTC. Translating gives CASSAGTGETQYF. Full variable domain (outside the CDR3, taken from reference TRBV9 and TRBJ2-5): DSGVTQTPKHLITATGQRVTLRCSPRSGDLSVYWYQQSLDQGLQFLIQYYNGEERAKGNILERFSAQQFPDLHSELNLSSLELGDSALYFCASSAGTGETQYFGPGTRLLVL.

This clone was observed a few times. This chain connects TRBV19 to TRBJ1-5, with TRBD1 as a possible D gene (6 bases). V was cut by 3 bases and J by 2 bases, with 14 bases left in between. This CDR3 contains 16 residues. Germline V gene lookup returns CDR1 LNHDA and CDR2 SQIVND (reference sequence). The CDR3 sequence: CASSIVAGVGNQPQHF. The CDR3 DNA follows: TGTGCCAGTAGTATCGTGGCAGGGGTCGGCAATCAGCCCCAGCATTTT.

The J gene is TRBJ1-2, the V gene TRBV27, with D perhaps TRBD1 (5 bases). The CDR3 covers 12 residues. Trimming took off 2 bases at V and 7 bases at J, with 8 bases between the two ends. Looked up from germline, CDR1 is MNHEY and CDR2 is SMNVEV (reference sequence). CDR3 bases: TGTGCCAGCAGTTTAACCGGGGCTGGCTACACCTTC. It codes for CASSLTGAGYTF.

This clone was seen more than once but under ten times. The V and J genes are TRBV6-1 and TRBJ2-7, with a weak D call TRBD2 (6 bases). The germline CDR1 and CDR2 sequences are MNHNS and SASEGT. V lost 6 bases and J lost 2, with 17 bases in between. The CDR3 runs 15 residues. This CDR3 reads CASRWGLSNPYEQYF. For the CDR3, the DNA is TGTGCCAGCAGATGGGGACTCTCTAATCCCTACGAGCAGTACTTC.

Here the CDR3 reads CASRGGEKYEQYF. The CDR3 DNA reads as TGTGCCAGCCGAGGGGGGGAGAAGTACGAGCAGTACTTC. This sequence joins TRBV6-6 and TRBJ2-5; D perhaps matches TRBD2 (7 bases). The end of the DNA is better explained by TRBJ2-7, so the J call may be wrong. The germline gives CDR1 MNHNY, CDR2 SVGAGI (reference sequence). CDR3 length: 13 residues.

This clone has just a few counts. The chain has TRBV11-3 and TRBJ2-7; the D gene could be TRBD1 or TRBD2 (5 bases each). CDR1 SGHNT and CDR2 YENEEA come from the germline V gene. V shed 2 bases and J shed 0 bases, with 20 bases lying between them. CDR3 length: 18 amino acids. For the CDR3, the DNA is TGTGCCAGCAGCTTATCCCCCGGCCAGTGGGGGTCCTCCTACGAGCAGTACTTC. Its protein is CASSLSPGQWGSSYEQYF. Drawing the rest from reference TRBV11-3 and TRBJ2-7, the complete variable domain is EAGVVQSPRYKIIEKKQPVAFWCNPISGHNTLYWYLQNLGQGPELLIRYENEEAVDDSQLPKDRFSAERLKGVDSTLKIQPAELGDSAVYLCASSLSPGQWGSSYEQYFGPGTRLTVT.

The V and J genes are TRBV9 and TRBJ2-7; possibly TRBD2 for D (5 bases). The V and J ends lost 0 bases and 3 bases respectively, with 7 bases between them. Germline CDR1 and CDR2: SGDLS and YYNGEE. The CDR3 covers 13 residues. CDR3 bases: TGTGCCAGCAGCGTAGACAGCGGCTACGAGCAGTACTTC. This gives the protein CASSVDSGYEQYF.

V is TRBV7-9 and J is TRBJ1-5, with 7 bases that match TRBD1. The CDR3 is 15 residues long. From germline, CDR1 is SEHNR and CDR2 FQNEAQ (reference sequence). Trimming at V came to 3 bases and at J to 1 base, leaving 3 bases not matched to a gene. The CDR3 loop reads CASSLSQGSNQPQHF. The CDR3 DNA sequence: TGTGCCAGCAGCTTGTCACAGGGGAGCAATCAGCCCCAGCATTTT.